This T cell receptor beta chain was sequenced during a study of T cell responses to AZD1222 COVID-19 vaccine. The CDR3 runs to 15 residues. Germline V gives CDR1 SGHDN, CDR2 FVKESK. The V and J ends lost 1 base and 7 bases respectively, with 14 bases between them. Measured with immunoSEQ multiplex PCR; TCRdb has only the in-frame clones, and not every one. The profile shows 150,000 to 200,000 clones, 94% of them singletons. Study outcomes and limitations: Sampling captured repertoires only after the peak T cell response. Spike-specific TCR breadth rose after two AZD1222 doses, and depth rose as well. The study identified only a handful of AZD1222 recipients as seropositive at baseline. Clonal diversity was possibly underestimated; the donors were predominantly white British and more often female.

To note about this clone: Its antigen remains unknown.

The rearrangement links TRBV14 to TRBJ2-1; D is uncertain. The origin of this receptor is an adult in good health. Sequenced here: peripheral blood, sampled on day 0 of AZD1222 vaccination. In nucleotides, the CDR3 is TGTGCCAGCAGCCAAGGTTCGGCGCGTTGGAATGAGCAGTTCTTC. It translates to CASSQGSARWNEQFF.